The entry that follows covers one TCR beta chain sequence. Its antigen is undetermined. The data derive from a study of cytomegalovirus exposure and HLA in healthy donors. Study overall: Unique TCRs numbering roughly 80 million, obtained from HLA-typed donors, made up an early data release. Whole-study results and caveats: Later analysis found that TCR beta chains associated with HLA were more clonally expanded than other, equally common chains. It was approximately 160 TCR beta chains that were listed as cytomegalovirus-associated. Accurate HLA-A and HLA-B prediction from TCR beta sequences was reported for most subjects.

A multiplex PCR was run with 60 Vbeta primers and 13 Jbeta primers. The table came from immunoSEQ multiplex PCR; TCRdb's copy has only in-frame clones and leaves some out. In the table there are 55,000 to 70,000 clones, approximately 60% of which are singletons. The CDR3 is 16 residues long. From germline, CDR1 is MNHEY and CDR2 SMNVEV (reference sequence). Unmatched junction bases numbered 7, after V lost 3 bases and J lost 1 base. Sample: PBMCs. The rearrangement links TRBV27 to TRBJ1-1; the match to TRBD1 covers 8 bases. The TCR was taken from a woman aged 45 to 65 in good health and CMV-seronegative. CDR3 DNA: TGTGCCAGCAGTTTCGGACAGGGAGTACCGAACACTGAAGCTTTCTTT. Protein sequence: CASSFGQGVPNTEAFF.